This record covers a single TCR beta chain. Germline V gives CDR1 LGHNT, CDR2 FRNRAP. V was clipped by 0 bases and J by 3 bases, with 8 bases between them. CDR3 size: 14 residues. This sample was taken from a study of cytomegalovirus exposure and HLA in healthy donors. The PCR contained 60 Vbeta and 13 Jbeta primers. Profiled with immunoSEQ multiplex PCR; TCRdb holds only in-frame clones, not every one. This table has approximately 190,000 clones, about 81% appearing once. The chain couples TRBV12-5 to TRBJ2-5, with D possibly TRBD2 on 6 matching bases. The sequenced material came from PBMCs. The sequence derives from a woman aged 18-29 years in good health and CMV-seropositive. As DNA, the CDR3 is TGTGCTAGTGGTTTGGTAGGGACTGAAGAGACCCAGTACTTC. Its protein product is CASGLVGTEETQYF. Full variable domain (outside the CDR3, taken from reference TRBV12-5 and TRBJ2-5): DARVTQTPRHKVTEMGQEVTMRCQPILGHNTVFWYRQTMMQGLELLAYFRNRAPLDDSGMPKDRFSAEMPDATLATLKIQPSEPRDSAVYFCASGLVGTEETQYFGPGTRLLVL.